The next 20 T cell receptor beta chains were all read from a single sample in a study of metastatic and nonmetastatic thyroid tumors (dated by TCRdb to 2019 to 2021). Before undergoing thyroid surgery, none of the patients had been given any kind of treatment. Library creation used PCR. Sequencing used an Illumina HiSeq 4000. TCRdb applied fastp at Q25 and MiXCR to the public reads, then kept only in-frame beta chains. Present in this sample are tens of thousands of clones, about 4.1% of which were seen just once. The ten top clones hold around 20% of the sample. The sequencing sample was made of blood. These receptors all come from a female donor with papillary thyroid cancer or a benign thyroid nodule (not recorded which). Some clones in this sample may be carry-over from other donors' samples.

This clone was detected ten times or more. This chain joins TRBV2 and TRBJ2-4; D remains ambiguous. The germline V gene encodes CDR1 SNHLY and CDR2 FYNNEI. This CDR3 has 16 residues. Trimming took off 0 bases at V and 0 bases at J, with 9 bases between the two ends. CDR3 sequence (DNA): TGTGCCAGCAGTGAAGCAAGGATAATAGCCAAAAACATTCAGTACTTC. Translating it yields CASSEARIIAKNIQYF.

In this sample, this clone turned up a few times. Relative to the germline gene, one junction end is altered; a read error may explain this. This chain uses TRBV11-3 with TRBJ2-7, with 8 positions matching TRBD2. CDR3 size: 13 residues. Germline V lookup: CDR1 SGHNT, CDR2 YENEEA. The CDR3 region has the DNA TGTGCCAACAGCTTAGGGCTAGCGGGCGAGCATTACTTC. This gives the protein CANSLGLAGEHYF. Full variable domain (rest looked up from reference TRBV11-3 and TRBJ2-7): EAGVVQSPRYKIIEKKQPVAFWCNPISGHNTLYWYLQNLGQGPELLIRYENEEAVDDSQLPKDRFSAERLKGVDSTLKIQPAELGDSAVYLCANSLGLAGEHYFGPGTRLTVT.

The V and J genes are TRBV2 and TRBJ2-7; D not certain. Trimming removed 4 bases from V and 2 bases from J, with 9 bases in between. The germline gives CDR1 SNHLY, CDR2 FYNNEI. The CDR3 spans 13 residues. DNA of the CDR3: TGTGCCAGCAGTGTAGTGGGTGCCTACGAGCAGTACTTC. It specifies CASSVVGAYEQYF.

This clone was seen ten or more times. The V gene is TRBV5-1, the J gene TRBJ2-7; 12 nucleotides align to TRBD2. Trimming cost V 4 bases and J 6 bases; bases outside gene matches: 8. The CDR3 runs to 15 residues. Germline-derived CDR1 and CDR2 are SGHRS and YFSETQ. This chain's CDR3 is CASSLTPGLAGEQYF. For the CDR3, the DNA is TGCGCCAGCAGCCTAACTCCGGGACTAGCGGGCGAGCAGTACTTC. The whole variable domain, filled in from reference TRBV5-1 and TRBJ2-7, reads KAGVTQTPRYLIKTRGQQVTLSCSPISGHRSVSWYQQTPGQGLQFLFEYFSETQRNKGNFPGRFSGRQFSNSRSEMNVSTLELGDSALYLCASSLTPGLAGEQYFGPGTRLTVT.

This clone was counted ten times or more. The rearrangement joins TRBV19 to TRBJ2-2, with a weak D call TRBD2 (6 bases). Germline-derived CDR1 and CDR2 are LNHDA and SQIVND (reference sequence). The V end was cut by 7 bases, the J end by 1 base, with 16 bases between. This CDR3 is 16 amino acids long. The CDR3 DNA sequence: TGTGCCAGTACCGACGGGGGTGGAAAGAACACCGGGGAGCTGTTTTTT. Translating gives CASTDGGGKNTGELFF.

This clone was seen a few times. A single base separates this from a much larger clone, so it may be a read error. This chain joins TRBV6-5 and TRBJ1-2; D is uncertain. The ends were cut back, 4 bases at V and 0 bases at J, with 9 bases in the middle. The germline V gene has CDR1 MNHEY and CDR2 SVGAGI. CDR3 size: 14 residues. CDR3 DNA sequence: TGTGCCAGCAGTTTAACGGATTCTAACTATGGCTACACCTTC. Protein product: CASSLTDSNYGYTF.

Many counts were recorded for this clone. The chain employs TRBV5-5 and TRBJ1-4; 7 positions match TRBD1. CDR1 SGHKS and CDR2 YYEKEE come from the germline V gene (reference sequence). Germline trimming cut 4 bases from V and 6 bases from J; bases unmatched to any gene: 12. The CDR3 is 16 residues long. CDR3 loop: CASSLRGGVRDEKLFF. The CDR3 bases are TGTGCCAGCAGCCTCCGAGGGGGCGTCAGGGATGAAAAACTGTTTTTT.

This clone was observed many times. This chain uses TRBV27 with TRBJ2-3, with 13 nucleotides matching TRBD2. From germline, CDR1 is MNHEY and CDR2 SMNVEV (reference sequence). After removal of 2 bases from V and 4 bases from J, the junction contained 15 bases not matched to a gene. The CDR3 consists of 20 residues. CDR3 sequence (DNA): TGTGCCAGCAGTTTAAAACCTCCATCCATGACTAGCGGGAGGCCAGATACGCAGTATTTT. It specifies CASSLKPPSMTSGRPDTQYF.

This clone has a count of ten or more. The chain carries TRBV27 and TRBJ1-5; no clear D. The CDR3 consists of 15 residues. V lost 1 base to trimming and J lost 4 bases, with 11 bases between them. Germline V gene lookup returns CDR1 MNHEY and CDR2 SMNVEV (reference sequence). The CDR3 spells CASSLFGNSNQPQHF. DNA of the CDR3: TGTGCCAGCAGTTTATTCGGAAATTCGAATCAGCCCCAGCATTTT.

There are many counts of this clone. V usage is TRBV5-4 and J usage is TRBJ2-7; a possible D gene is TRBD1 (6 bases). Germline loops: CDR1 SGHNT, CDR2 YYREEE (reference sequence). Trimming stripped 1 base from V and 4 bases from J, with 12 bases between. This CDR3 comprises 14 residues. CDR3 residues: CASSLMPGAYEQYF. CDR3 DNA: TGTGCCAGCAGCTTGATGCCAGGGGCGTACGAGCAGTACTTC.

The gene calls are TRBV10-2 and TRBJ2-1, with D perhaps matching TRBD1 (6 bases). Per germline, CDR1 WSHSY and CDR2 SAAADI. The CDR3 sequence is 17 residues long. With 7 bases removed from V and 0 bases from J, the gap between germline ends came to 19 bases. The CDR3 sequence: CASIDGQTFRSYNEQFF. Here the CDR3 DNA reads TGCGCCAGCATTGACGGACAGACGTTTCGCTCCTACAATGAGCAGTTCTTC.

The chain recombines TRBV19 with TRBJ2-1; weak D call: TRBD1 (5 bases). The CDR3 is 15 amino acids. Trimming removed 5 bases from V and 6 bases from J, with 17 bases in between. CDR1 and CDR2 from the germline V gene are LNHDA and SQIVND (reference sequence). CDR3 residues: CASSAIQGSPNEQFF. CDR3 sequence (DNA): TGTGCCAGTAGTGCAATCCAGGGCTCCCCCAATGAGCAGTTCTTC.

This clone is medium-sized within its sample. The CDR3 bases are TGTGCCAGCAGTTTTCTAGCGGGAGGAAAGAACACCGGGGAGCTGTTTTTT. Translated: CASSFLAGGKNTGELFF. This sequence joins TRBV28 and TRBJ2-2; 11 nucleotides match TRBD2. The CDR3 totals 17 residues. Germline CDR1 MDHEN, CDR2 SYDVKM. V gave up 3 bases and J gave up 1 base; unmatched junction bases: 4.

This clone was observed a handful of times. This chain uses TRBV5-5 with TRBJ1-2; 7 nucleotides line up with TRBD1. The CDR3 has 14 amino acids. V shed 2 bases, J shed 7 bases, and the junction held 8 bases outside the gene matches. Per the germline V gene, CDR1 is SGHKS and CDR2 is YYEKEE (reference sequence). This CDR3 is CASSLEGGTSGYTF. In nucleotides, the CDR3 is TGTGCCAGCAGCTTAGAAGGGGGCACCTCTGGCTACACCTTC.

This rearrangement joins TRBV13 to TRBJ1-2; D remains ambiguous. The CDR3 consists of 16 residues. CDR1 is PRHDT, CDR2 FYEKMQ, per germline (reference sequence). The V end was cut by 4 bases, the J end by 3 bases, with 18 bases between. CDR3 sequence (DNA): TGTGCCAGCAGCTATACAGAGGGTGGGCTTGACTATGGCTACACCTTC. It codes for CASSYTEGGLDYGYTF.

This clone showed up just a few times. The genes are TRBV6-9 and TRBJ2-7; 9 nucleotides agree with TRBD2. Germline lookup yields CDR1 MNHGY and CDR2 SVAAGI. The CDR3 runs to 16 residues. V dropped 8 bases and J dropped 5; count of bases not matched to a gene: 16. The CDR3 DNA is TGTGCCAGCCGTTTGATTAGCGGGGGAGGGGGCCACGAGCAGTACTTC. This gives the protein CASRLISGGGGHEQYF.

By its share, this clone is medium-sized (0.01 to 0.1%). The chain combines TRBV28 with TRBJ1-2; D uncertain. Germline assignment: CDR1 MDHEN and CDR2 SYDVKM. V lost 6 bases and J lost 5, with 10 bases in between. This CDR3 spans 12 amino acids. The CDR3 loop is CASRNTRYGYTF. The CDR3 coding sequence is TGTGCCAGCAGGAATACTAGGTATGGCTACACCTTC.

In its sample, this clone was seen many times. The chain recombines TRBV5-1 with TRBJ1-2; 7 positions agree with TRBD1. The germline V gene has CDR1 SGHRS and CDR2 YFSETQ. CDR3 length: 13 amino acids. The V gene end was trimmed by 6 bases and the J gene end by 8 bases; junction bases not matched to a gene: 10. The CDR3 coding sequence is TGCGCCAGCAACCCGTCAGGGGGACGGGGCTACACCTTC. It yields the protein CASNPSGGRGYTF.

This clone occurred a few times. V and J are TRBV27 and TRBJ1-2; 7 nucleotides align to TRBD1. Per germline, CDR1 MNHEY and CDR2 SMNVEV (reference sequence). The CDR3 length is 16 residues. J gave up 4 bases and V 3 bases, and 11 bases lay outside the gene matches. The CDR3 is CASSLFTPGTVYGYTF. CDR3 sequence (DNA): TGTGCCAGCAGTTTGTTCACCCCCGGGACAGTCTATGGCTACACCTTC.

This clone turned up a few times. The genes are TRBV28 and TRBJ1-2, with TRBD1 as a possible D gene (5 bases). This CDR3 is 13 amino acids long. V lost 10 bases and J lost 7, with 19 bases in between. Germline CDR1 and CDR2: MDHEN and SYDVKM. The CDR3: CAIRTLREGGYTF. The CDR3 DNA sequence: TGTGCCATCAGGACACTACGGGAGGGTGGCTACACCTTC.